The present T cell receptor (beta chain) was sequenced within a study of shared clonotypes between healthy human individuals. Overall study context: In total, the donors were two women and a few men aged 18 to 49.

Study conclusions and caveats: Only blood underwent sampling, and tissue repertoires likely differ.

Worth noting for this clone: Its antigen is undetermined.

Naive CD8 populations comprised CD45RO-negative cells positively selected for CCR7, excluding terminally differentiated effector memory CD45RA+ cells. Germline CDR1 is LGHNA and CDR2 is YSLEER. CDR3 length: 13 amino acids. V was cut by 8 bases and J by 1 base, with 11 bases left in between. The table came from immunoSEQ multiplex PCR; TCRdb's copy has only in-frame clones and leaves some out. This sample has about 2.1 million clones, with about 94% found just once. The chain carries TRBV4-3 and TRBJ1-1; D might be TRBD1 (6 bases). The sequence was collected from a man aged 18 to 29 in good health. Some clones in this sample may be carry-over from other donors' samples. Input material: naive CD8+ T cells from PBMCs. The CDR3 DNA is TGCGCCAGCGCGAGACAGGCGAACACTGAAGCTTTCTTT. Protein sequence: CASARQANTEAFF.